These 13 T cell receptor beta chains were all obtained from the same sample, sequenced in a study of T cell responses to AZD1222 COVID-19 vaccine. Clones were read by immunoSEQ multiplex PCR, and TCRdb kept only the in-frame ones, dropping some. The repertoire holds around 120,000 clones, under 95% seen once, with approximately 1.2% in the top ten. The sample consisted of peripheral blood, taken on day 0 of AZD1222 vaccination. These receptors were obtained from an adult in good health.

The chain is built from TRBV4-3 and TRBJ1-3, with 8 positions matching TRBD1. The CDR3 runs to 15 residues. V was pared by 2 bases and J by 2 bases, with 2 bases of the junction left unmatched. Germline loops: CDR1 LGHNA, CDR2 YSLEER. The CDR3 nucleotides read TGCGCCAGCAGCCAATTGACAGGGGCTGGAAACACCATATATTTT. Amino acid sequence: CASSQLTGAGNTIYF.

The chain links TRBV3-1 (or the pseudogene TRBV3-2) to TRBJ2-1, with 10 bases identical to TRBD1. The CDR3 loop spans 15 amino acids. Germline CDR1 LGHDT, CDR2 YNNKEL (reference sequence). J gave up 8 bases and V 2 bases, and 6 bases lay outside the gene matches. The DNA of the CDR3 is TGTGCCAGCAGCCAACGGGACAGGGGATTTGATGAGCAGTTCTTC. This translates into CASSQRDRGFDEQFF.

The chain carries TRBV29-1 and TRBJ1-4; 8 bases align to TRBD1. Germline V gives CDR1 SQVTM, CDR2 ANQGSEA. V lost 6 bases to trimming and J lost 3 bases; unmatched junction nucleotides: 0. The CDR3 is 12 residues long. The CDR3 region is CSVTGANEKLFF. CDR3 bases: TGCAGCGTGACAGGGGCTAATGAAAAACTGTTTTTT.

Here the CDR3 DNA reads TGTGCCAGCAGCCCTAGGGAGCGGGAGACCCAGTACTTC. Amino acids: CASSPRERETQYF. The chain recombines TRBV7-8 with TRBJ2-5, with D perhaps TRBD2 (5 bases). Trimming pared 5 bases from V and 5 bases from J, leaving 12 bases between. This CDR3 has 13 residues. The germline CDR1 and CDR2 sequences are SGHVS and FQNEAQ.

This chain connects TRBV5-6 to TRBJ1-2; 7 bases are shared with TRBD1. The J segment lost 0 bases and the V segment lost 6 bases, leaving 8 bases of the junction unmatched. In germline, CDR1 is SGHDT, CDR2 YYEEEE. The CDR3 contains 15 residues. The CDR3 sequence is CASTRTGLANYGYTF. CDR3 nucleotides: TGTGCCAGCACCCGGACAGGACTGGCTAACTATGGCTACACCTTC.

The genes are TRBV6-1 and TRBJ1-1; D is unresolved. V lost 3 bases and J 5 bases, leaving 7 bases between the germline ends. Germline V gene lookup returns CDR1 MNHNS and CDR2 SASEGT. The CDR3 length is 12 residues. CDR3 residues: CASSDRWTEAFF. CDR3 DNA sequence: TGTGCCAGCAGTGACAGGTGGACTGAAGCTTTCTTT.

The chain recombines TRBV19 with TRBJ1-1, with D possibly TRBD1 on 5 matching bases. The V gene lost 4 bases and the J gene lost 1 base, with 10 bases spanning the gap. CDR1 and CDR2 (germline): LNHDA, SQIVND (reference sequence). This CDR3 is built from 14 residues. Here the CDR3 reads CASSTFRENTEAFF. The CDR3 DNA sequence: TGTGCCAGTAGTACCTTCAGGGAGAACACTGAAGCTTTCTTT.

The chain couples TRBV5-6 to TRBJ2-5; D is perhaps TRBD2 (5 bases). Looked up from germline, CDR1 is SGHDT and CDR2 is YYEEEE. The CDR3 runs to 13 residues. Trimming left V 8 bases short and J 4 bases short, with 15 bases between. The CDR3 bases are TGTGCCAGGGAGAGGGTGGCGGGAGAGACCCAGTACTTC. This translates into CARERVAGETQYF.

V is TRBV10-3 and J is TRBJ2-1; no firm D call. This CDR3 spans 11 amino acids. V was trimmed by 4 bases and J by 5 bases, leaving 3 bases between them. Per the germline V gene, CDR1 is ENHRY and CDR2 is SYGVKD. In DNA, the CDR3 is TGTGCCATCAGTGCAAACAATGAGCAGTTCTTC. Its translation is CAISANNEQFF.

The chain couples TRBV18 to TRBJ2-7; no firm D call. The CDR3 runs to 12 residues. Germline assignment: CDR1 KGHSH and CDR2 LQKENI. Trimming shortened V by 2 bases and J by 4 bases, and 6 bases separated the two germline ends. CDR3 nucleotide sequence: TGTGCCAGCTCACCAGTGGGGTACGAGCAGTACTTC. The encoded protein is CASSPVGYEQYF.

The genes are TRBV19 and TRBJ1-2, with D perhaps matching TRBD1 (5 bases). V was trimmed by 3 bases and J by 4 bases, leaving 6 bases between them. CDR1 and CDR2 (germline): LNHDA, SQIVND (reference sequence). The CDR3 has 12 amino acids. The CDR3 DNA sequence: TGTGCCAGTAGTATTGACAGCTATGGCTACACCTTC. This translates into CASSIDSYGYTF.

The V call is TRBV6-2 or TRBV6-3, the J call TRBJ2-2; TRBD2 aligns across 13 bases. The trim removed 0 bases at V and 4 bases at J, leaving 8 bases unmatched. The CDR3 is 19 residues long. The V gene's germline CDR1 is MNHEY and CDR2 SVGEGT. CDR3 region: CASSYSTGLAGAGTGELFF. DNA for the CDR3: TGTGCCAGCAGTTACTCGACCGGACTAGCGGGAGCGGGCACCGGGGAGCTGTTTTTT.

The chain couples TRBV9 to TRBJ1-3, with a tentative D call TRBD1 (5 bases). Trimming left V 4 bases short and J 3 bases short, with 20 bases between. The CDR3 contains 17 residues. Germline V gene lookup returns CDR1 SGDLS and CDR2 YYNGEE. The DNA for the CDR3 is TGTGCCAGCAGCACCTCCCGATCCGGGGGGGTTGGAAACACCATATATTTT. Translating it yields CASSTSRSGGVGNTIYF.